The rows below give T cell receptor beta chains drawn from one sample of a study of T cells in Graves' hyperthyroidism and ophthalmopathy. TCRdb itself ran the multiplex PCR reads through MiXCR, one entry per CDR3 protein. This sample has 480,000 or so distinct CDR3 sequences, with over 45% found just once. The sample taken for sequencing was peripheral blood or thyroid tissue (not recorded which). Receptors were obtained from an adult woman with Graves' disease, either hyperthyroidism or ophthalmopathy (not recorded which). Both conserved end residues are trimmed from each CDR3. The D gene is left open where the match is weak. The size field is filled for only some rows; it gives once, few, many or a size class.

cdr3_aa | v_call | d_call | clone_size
ASSLIVRTEAF | TRBV11-3 | . | many
ASLGFGYT | TRBV19 | . | many
SPTGSRYTEAF | TRBV29-1 | TRBD1 | once
ASRFWGRLAGNTGELF | TRBV7-8 | TRBD2 | many
ASSLWTGEPYGYT | TRBV7-3 | . | .
ASSLRFRGLGAS | TRBV7-2 | TRBD1 | few
ASSQGPPRGPSYEQY | TRBV7-9 | . | few
ASSRLNTEAF | TRBV6-5 | . | many
ASSLYPDTDTQY | TRBV5-1 | . | .
ASSTSGSPSGETQY | TRBV7-9 | TRBD2 | .
SVDSQGEAF | TRBV29-1 | . | few
ASRPDRASEKLF | TRBV7-2 | TRBD1 | few
ASSYSRDFRRETQY | TRBV6-5 | . | few
ATSRDPGISYGYT | TRBV15 | . | .
ASNLGARGRKDFGYT | TRBV2 | TRBD1 | .
AASRDRHQETQY | TRBV15 | . | .
ASSEANIGAAVAGTQY | TRBV2 | TRBD2 | .
AISAQVGPNEQF | TRBV10-3 | . | .
SVVDTGGTEAF | TRBV29-1 | . | .
SAPRTTYTEAF | TRBV20-1 | . | many
ARPTGLVNEKLF | TRBV2 | TRBD1 | .
ASSPIGARNYEQY | TRBV7-9 | . | .
SARNPTGGSRSGANVLT | TRBV20-1 | TRBD1 | many
SASREEYTEAF | TRBV20-1 | . | many
ASSSPPGTGAQETQY | TRBV7-8 | . | .
ASSPQGQGVTEAF | TRBV7-9 | TRBD1 | few
ATSRDLGRRNTEAF | TRBV15 | . | many
ASRSEGWQPQH | TRBV7-2 | . | .
ASSWGAGTEAF | TRBV5-1 | . | many
SAYTRDTQLNYGYT | TRBV20-1 | . | once
ASSQPGIHEQY | TRBV4-2 | . | many
ASRRPGQGKGKLF | TRBV2 | TRBD1 | .
ASRGLAGVHEQY | TRBV27 | TRBD2 | .
ASSLVVAIANYGYT | TRBV7-2 | . | .
ASSFKGDQPQH | TRBV7-2 | . | once
ATSRAAASNSPLH | TRBV15 | . | .
SLERDSYEQY | TRBV29-1 | TRBD1 | .
ASSEDVIPYGYT | TRBV6-1 | . | many
SLLSGTRLDEQF | TRBV29-1 | TRBD2 | .
ASTRGRKSQY | TRBV6-1 | . | .
ASSEPTGVDIETQY | TRBV25-1 | TRBD1 | .
STLRAGSYEQY | TRBV20-1 | . | many
ASSFSDEQY | TRBV5-6 | . | many
ATSENAGGYGYT | TRBV24-1 | . | many
ASSLAPGTGPMNTEAF | TRBV5-1 | TRBD1 | .
ASSLATTATYEQY | TRBV7-6 | . | .
ASRTGGTYEQY | TRBV7-2 | TRBD1 | .
SVTGTGGSST | TRBV29-1 | TRBD1 | few